Listed here are 23 T cell receptor beta chains from one sample, sequenced in a study of T-cell memory formation after mild COVID-19. TCRdb independently ran MiXCR on the 5' RACE reads; one entry per CDR3 protein. The table lists roughly 300,000 distinct CDR3 sequences, around 15% of them singletons. What was sequenced was PBMCs or a T cell subset sorted from them (not recorded which). These receptors all stem from a man aged 18 to 29 who had mild COVID-19 (a few samples of this study predate the infection). Cell type and time point are not known.

This clonotype was detected only a few times. V and J are TRBV4-3 and TRBJ2-1; 9 nucleotides match TRBD1. Germline lookup yields CDR1 LGHNA and CDR2 YSLEER. The junction had 8 bases not matched to a gene; V was cut back by 4 bases and J by 7 bases. The CDR3 is 15 amino acids. The CDR3 spells CASSPRDRVGNEQFF. CDR3 coding DNA: TGCGCCAGCAGCCCCCGGGACAGGGTAGGGAATGAGCAGTTCTTC.

This chain joins TRBV5-1 and TRBJ1-1, with D perhaps TRBD1 (6 bases). Deletions cut 5 bases from V and 1 base from J, with 15 bases between. Germline loops: CDR1 SGHRS, CDR2 YFSETQ. The CDR3 loop spans 15 amino acids. The CDR3, as DNA: TGCGCCAGCAGAACTACGGGGGGGGCGAACACTGAAGCTTTCTTT. Encoded protein: CASRTTGGANTEAFF.

This clonotype appeared a few times. This sequence joins TRBV5-4 and TRBJ1-2, with D possibly TRBD1 on 5 matching bases. CDR1 and CDR2 from the germline V gene are SGHNT and YYREEE (reference sequence). Trimming shortened V by 0 bases and J by 4 bases, and 10 bases separated the two germline ends. The CDR3 has 14 amino acids. CDR3: CASSLEGEGYGYTF. The CDR3 DNA follows: TGTGCCAGCAGCTTGGAAGGGGAGGGCTATGGCTACACCTTC.

The chain recombines TRBV25-1 with TRBJ2-5; TRBD1 matches at 9 bases. J lost 7 bases, V lost 4 bases, and 7 bases had no gene match. The CDR3 extends over 14 amino acids. Germline V lookup: CDR1 MGHDK, CDR2 SYGVNS. Written as DNA, the CDR3 is TGTGCCAGCAGTGTTTCGGGACAGGGAGGGACCCAGTACTTC. It is translated as CASSVSGQGGTQYF.

The rearrangement links TRBV7-3 to TRBJ2-1; unclear D gene. Trimming pared 1 base from V and 6 bases from J, leaving 7 bases between. The CDR3 runs to 13 residues. From germline, CDR1 is SGHTA and CDR2 FQGTGA. The DNA of the CDR3 is TGTGCCAGCAGCTTAATCCCCGGCAATGAGCAGTTCTTC. As protein: CASSLIPGNEQFF.

The chain is built from TRBV27 and TRBJ2-3; D may be TRBD1 (5 bases). Germline V CDR1 and CDR2: MNHEY, SMNVEV (reference sequence). The CDR3 is made up of 13 amino acids. V shed 5 bases and J shed 1 base, with 7 bases lying between them. For the CDR3, the DNA is TGTGCCAGCAGTATACAGGGCACAGATACGCAGTATTTT. Translated: CASSIQGTDTQYF.

This clonotype was picked up a small number of times. This sequence joins TRBV5-1 and TRBJ2-2; D not certain. Germline values: CDR1 SGHRS, CDR2 YFSETQ. The CDR3 has 15 amino acids. Trimming removed 5 bases from V and 0 bases from J, with 11 bases in between. CDR3 sequence: CASRVTIANTGELFF. For the CDR3, the DNA is TGCGCCAGCAGAGTGACAATCGCGAACACCGGGGAGCTGTTTTTT. The complete variable domain, with remaining parts taken from reference TRBV5-1 and TRBJ2-2, reads KAGVTQTPRYLIKTRGQQVTLSCSPISGHRSVSWYQQTPGQGLQFLFEYFSETQRNKGNFPGRFSGRQFSNSRSEMNVSTLELGDSALYLCASRVTIANTGELFFGEGSRLTVL.

The chain uses TRBV14 and TRBJ1-3, with D perhaps matching TRBD1 (5 bases). Per the germline V gene, CDR1 is SGHDN and CDR2 is FVKESK. The CDR3 contains 16 residues. Trimming took off 0 bases at V and 0 bases at J, with 9 bases between the two ends. CDR3 in DNA: TGTGCCAGCAGCCAAGATTCGGGGGTCTCTGGAAACACCATATATTTT. It translates to CASSQDSGVSGNTIYF.

This clonotype was seen more than once but under ten times. This chain connects TRBV11-1 to TRBJ2-2; 7 nucleotides align to TRBD1. The CDR3 sequence is 14 residues long. V lost 2 bases to trimming and J lost 7 bases; unmatched junction nucleotides: 4. Germline V lookup: CDR1 SGHAT, CDR2 FQDESV (reference sequence). CDR3 nucleotide sequence: TGTGCCAGCAGCTTAACGACAGGGATCGGGGAGCTGTTTTTT. Protein: CASSLTTGIGELFF.

A few counts support this clonotype. V and J are TRBV4-1 and TRBJ2-5, with unresolved D. V was trimmed by 0 bases and J by 5 bases, leaving 13 bases between them. Germline-derived CDR1 and CDR2 are MGHRA and YSYEKL. The CDR3 sequence is 15 residues long. CDR3 DNA sequence: TGCGCCAGCAGCCAAGATATTTTAGCCTTGGAGACCCAGTACTTC. Translated, it gives CASSQDILALETQYF.

This clonotype was counted a few times. The rearrangement joins TRBV4-2 to TRBJ2-5, with D possibly being TRBD2 (6 bases). The V gene's germline CDR1 is LGHNA and CDR2 YNFKEQ. The V end lost 4 bases, the J end lost 1 base, and 13 bases lay between the germline ends. The CDR3 is made up of 15 amino acids. CDR3 DNA: TGTGCCAGCAGCCTTCGGGGCGGGACCCAAGAGACCCAGTACTTC. Its protein is CASSLRGGTQETQYF.

There are many counts of this clonotype. The chain links TRBV12-3 or TRBV12-4 to TRBJ2-3, with D unresolved. V was clipped by 1 base and J by 6 bases, with 8 bases between them. The CDR3 consists of 13 residues. The CDR3 spells CASSLGPRDTQYF. For the CDR3, the DNA is TGTGCCAGCAGTTTAGGTCCGCGGGATACGCAGTATTTT.

This clonotype was seen more than once but under ten times. V and J are TRBV7-2 and TRBJ2-5; possible D gene TRBD2, 6 bases. V gave up 5 bases and J gave up 7 bases, with 23 bases separating them. The V gene's germline CDR1 is SGHTA and CDR2 FQGNSA. The CDR3 spans 16 residues. In DNA form, the CDR3 reads TGTGCCAGCAGCCCTCGCGGGACCCCAGGTGGTTGGACCCAGTACTTC. Translation: CASSPRGTPGGWTQYF.

This clonotype was observed at least ten times. The chain carries TRBV7-8 and TRBJ1-1; no firm D call. The CDR3 consists of 12 residues. Per the germline V gene, CDR1 is SGHVS and CDR2 is FQNEAQ. With 1 base removed from V and 6 bases from J, the gap between germline ends came to 6 bases. The CDR3 sequence: CASSLGTAEAFF. The CDR3 DNA sequence: TGTGCCAGCAGCTTAGGAACCGCTGAAGCTTTCTTT.

This clonotype occurred many times. This chain joins TRBV6-2 or TRBV6-3 and TRBJ1-1; D gene ambiguous. The CDR3 spans 13 residues. Germline CDR1 and CDR2: MNHEY and SVGEGT. V gave up 2 bases and J gave up 1 base, with 5 bases separating them. The CDR3: CASSYPGNTEAFF. DNA of the CDR3: TGTGCCAGCAGTTACCCGGGGAACACTGAAGCTTTCTTT.

This chain joins TRBV7-9 and TRBJ1-6; no firm D call. Trimming stripped 3 bases from V and 11 bases from J, with 8 bases between. The CDR3 totals 12 residues. Germline CDR1 is SEHNR and CDR2 is FQNEAQ (reference sequence). The CDR3 DNA reads TGTGCCAGCAGCTTTACAGACCCACCCCTCCACTTT. This translates into CASSFTDPPLHF.

The rearrangement joins TRBV20-1 to TRBJ2-1; D is possibly TRBD1 (5 bases). Germline V gene sequence: CDR1 DFQATT, CDR2 SNEGSKA (reference sequence). The V gene lost 8 bases and the J gene lost 12 bases, with 14 bases spanning the gap. This CDR3 is 10 amino acids long. CDR3 in amino acids: CSPSGIAQFF. The CDR3 DNA reads as TGCAGTCCTTCAGGGATAGCGCAGTTCTTC.

There are a few counts of this clonotype. J is TRBJ2-3 and V is TRBV7-9, with 11 bases lining up with TRBD2. Germline CDR1 SEHNR, CDR2 FQNEAQ (reference sequence). With V trimmed by 1 base and J by 5 bases, 11 bases remained unmatched. This CDR3 spans 18 amino acids. The CDR3 loop is CASSLVPLTSGGGDTQYF. Written as DNA, the CDR3 is TGTGCCAGCAGCTTAGTACCCCTCACTAGCGGGGGTGGAGATACGCAGTATTTT.

Comment on this clonotype: This clone may be a read error of a much larger clone one base away. V usage is TRBV12-3 or TRBV12-4 and J usage is TRBJ1-6, with D uncertain. The CDR3 covers 11 residues. The ends were cut back, 2 bases at V and 8 bases at J, with 1 base in the middle. CDR3 DNA: TGTGCCAGCAGTTTATATTCACCCCTCCACTTT. This translates into CASSLYSPLHF.

In its sample, this clonotype was seen a few times. V and J are TRBV3-1 and TRBJ2-2; D unresolved. CDR3 length: 16 residues. Per germline, CDR1 LGHDT and CDR2 YNNKEL (reference sequence). V was clipped by 1 base and J by 2 bases, with 11 bases between them. In DNA, the CDR3 is TGTGCCAGCAGCCAAGGGGGAAGGCAAAACACCGGGGAGCTGTTTTTT. Translation gives CASSQGGRQNTGELFF.

In its sample, this clonotype was seen many times. The chain couples TRBV12-3 or TRBV12-4 to TRBJ2-5, with TRBD1 matching 7 bases. The CDR3 covers 13 residues. V trimming: 3 bases; J trimming: 4 bases; junction bases outside the gene matches: 2. DNA of the CDR3: TGTGCCAGCAGTTTCCGGGACAGAGAGACCCAGTACTTC. Its translation is CASSFRDRETQYF.

The J gene is TRBJ2-7, the V gene TRBV6-5; D not resolved. CDR3 length: 13 residues. With 7 bases removed from V and 4 bases from J, the gap between germline ends came to 14 bases. Per the germline V gene, CDR1 is MNHEY and CDR2 is SVGAGI. The CDR3, as DNA: TGTGCCAGCAAAAAGGCACCCCTTTACGAGCAGTACTTC. Residues: CASKKAPLYEQYF.

The V and J genes are TRBV4-1 and TRBJ1-1; possibly TRBD1 for D (6 bases). Germline CDR1 and CDR2: MGHRA and YSYEKL. This CDR3 contains 15 residues. Trimming stripped 7 bases from V and 7 bases from J, with 22 bases between. This chain's CDR3 is CASKEWLGGQGEAFF. CDR3 coding DNA: TGCGCCAGCAAGGAGTGGTTGGGGGGGCAAGGTGAAGCTTTCTTT.